This passage covers 24 T cell receptor beta chains from one sample sequenced in a study of OX40 agonist ivuxolimab in advanced cancers. Receptor libraries were prepared by the immunoSEQ multiplex PCR assay. TCRdb limited this immuneACCESS table to in-frame rearrangements with V and J called. A share of clones is missing; checked studies link under half to unresolved V genes, and the rest is unexplained. This sample lists 75,000 to 100,000 clones; around 90% were detected once. In total, the top ten clones hold roughly 0.31% of the sample. The sequencing here drew on CD4+ or CD8+ T cells sorted from blood, taken in a trial of the OX40 agonist ivuxolimab. These receptors all come from an adult with an advanced solid tumor such as melanoma, head and neck, liver or kidney cancer.

This sequence joins TRBV4-1 and TRBJ1-4; 8 bases are a match to TRBD1. The CDR3 is 15 residues long. V lost 4 bases and J lost 3; bases outside the gene matches: 4. Germline-derived CDR1 and CDR2 are MGHRA and YSYEKL. CDR3 protein: CASSRKTGANEKLFF. The CDR3 nucleotides read TGCGCCAGCAGCCGAAAGACAGGGGCTAATGAAAAACTGTTTTTT.

The chain joins TRBV6-6 to TRBJ2-5; D possibly corresponds to TRBD2 (6 bases). With 2 bases removed from V and 5 bases from J, the gap between germline ends came to 12 bases. Per the germline V gene, CDR1 is MNHNY and CDR2 is SVGAGI (reference sequence). The CDR3 is 14 amino acids. The CDR3 loop is CASSYKEAGETQYF. Here the CDR3 DNA reads TGTGCCAGCAGTTACAAGGAGGCGGGGGAGACCCAGTACTTC.

The V call is TRBV28, the J call TRBJ1-5; D may be TRBD1 (5 bases). CDR1 MDHEN and CDR2 SYDVKM come from the germline V gene. The CDR3 covers 14 residues. Trimming left V 7 bases short and J 6 bases short, with 16 bases between. Written as DNA, the CDR3 is TGTGCCAGCAAAACAGGCCCTTCCAGTCAGCCCCAGCATTTT. Translated: CASKTGPSSQPQHF.

V usage is TRBV9 and J usage is TRBJ2-1, with 14 bases lining up with TRBD2. Germline V CDR1 and CDR2: SGDLS, YYNGEE. CDR3 size: 16 residues. J gave up 6 bases and V 2 bases, and 4 bases lay outside the gene matches. In DNA, the CDR3 is TGTGCCAGCAGCGTGGGACTAGCGGGAGCTTTCAATGAGCAGTTCTTC. It codes for CASSVGLAGAFNEQFF. The entire variable domain, with the rest obtained from reference TRBV9 and TRBJ2-1, is as follows: DSGVTQTPKHLITATGQRVTLRCSPRSGDLSVYWYQQSLDQGLQFLIQYYNGEERAKGNILERFSAQQFPDLHSELNLSSLELGDSALYFCASSVGLAGAFNEQFFGPGTRLTVL.

The rearrangement joins TRBV6-4 to TRBJ2-3; 8 bases are a match to TRBD1. This CDR3 comprises 15 residues. V gave up 5 bases and J gave up 2 bases; unmatched junction bases: 6. Germline values: CDR1 MRHNA, CDR2 SNTAGT. CDR3 DNA: TGTGCCAGCAGTCAACAGGGGGTCAACACAGATACGCAGTATTTT. Protein product: CASSQQGVNTDTQYF.

The CDR3 nucleotides read TGTGCCAGCAGTTACCCCGTCGATGAGCAGTTCTTC. It encodes CASSYPVDEQFF. The chain carries TRBV6-5 and TRBJ2-1, with D unresolved. The CDR3 runs 12 residues. Trimming removed 2 bases from V and 8 bases from J, with 7 bases in between. Looked up from germline, CDR1 is MNHEY and CDR2 is SVGAGI.

The chain joins TRBV11-1 to TRBJ2-5; TRBD2 matches at 11 bases. V was pared by 5 bases and J by 5 bases, with 10 bases of the junction left unmatched. The CDR3 consists of 16 residues. Germline V gene data show CDR1 as SGHAT and CDR2 as FQDESV (reference sequence). The chain's CDR3 is CASSQRRLAGLETQYF. CDR3 DNA: TGTGCCAGCAGCCAAAGGAGACTAGCGGGATTGGAGACCCAGTACTTC.

The chain joins TRBV7-2 to TRBJ2-5; 13 bases match TRBD2. The CDR3 length is 17 residues. The V and J ends lost 1 base and 5 bases, in that order; junction bases with no gene match: 7. CDR1 SGHTA and CDR2 FQGNSA come from the germline V gene. This CDR3 is CASSLGGTSGNRETQYF. CDR3 DNA sequence: TGTGCCAGCAGCTTAGGTGGGACTAGCGGGAACCGCGAGACCCAGTACTTC.

The rearrangement joins TRBV28 to TRBJ1-2; TRBD1 aligns across 12 bases. The CDR3 is 16 amino acids. V lost 5 bases, J lost 2 bases, and 6 bases stayed unmatched. The germline CDR1 and CDR2 sequences are MDHEN and SYDVKM. CDR3 sequence reads: CASSLGTGGMNYGYTF. CDR3 nucleotide sequence: TGTGCCAGCAGTCTCGGGACAGGGGGCATGAACTATGGCTACACCTTC.

V and J are TRBV7-9 and TRBJ2-1, with 14 positions matching TRBD2. J was trimmed by 10 bases and V by 6 bases; bases with no gene match: 5. This CDR3 region has 14 residues. Germline values: CDR1 SEHNR, CDR2 FQNEAQ (reference sequence). The CDR3 DNA follows: TGTGCCAGCAGGACTAGCGGGAGGGCCGCAGAGCAGTTCTTC. Its translation: CASRTSGRAAEQFF. The entire variable domain, with the rest obtained from reference TRBV7-9 and TRBJ2-1, is as follows: DTGVSQNPRHKITKRGQNVTFRCDPISEHNRLYWYRQTLGQGPEFLTYFQNEAQLEKSRLLSDRFSAERPKGSFSTLEIQRTEQGDSAMYLCASRTSGRAAEQFFGPGTRLTVL.

The gene calls are TRBV28 and TRBJ1-5, with TRBD1 identical over 10 bases. The V gene end was trimmed by 7 bases and the J gene end by 6 bases; junction bases not matched to a gene: 6. Germline V gene data show CDR1 as MDHEN and CDR2 as SYDVKM. CDR3 size: 14 residues. The DNA of the CDR3 is TGTGCCAGCACTCGGACAGGGGGTAGTCAGCCCCAGCATTTT. Protein: CASTRTGGSQPQHF.

The gene calls are TRBV4-1 and TRBJ2-3, with 13 bases fitting TRBD2. Germline values: CDR1 MGHRA, CDR2 YSYEKL. The CDR3 is 15 residues long. The ends lost 5 bases at V and 4 bases at J; junction bases unmatched: 3. CDR3 nucleotide sequence: TGCGCCAGCAGCAAACTAGCGGGAGGGGCAGATACGCAGTATTTT. This codes for CASSKLAGGADTQYF.

The genes are TRBV4-1 and TRBJ2-3; a weak D match, TRBD1 (5 bases). The V gene's germline CDR1 is MGHRA and CDR2 YSYEKL. V was pared by 0 bases and J by 8 bases, with 9 bases between. This CDR3 is 13 amino acids long. This CDR3 reads CASSQDRQGTQYF. CDR3 nucleotides: TGCGCCAGCAGCCAAGACCGCCAGGGTACGCAGTATTTT.

The rearrangement uses TRBV23-1 and TRBJ1-5, with D hard to call. TRBV23-1 is marked as an open reading frame, function uncertain. There are 12 residues in the CDR3. Trimming left V 7 bases short and J 3 bases short, with 7 bases between. The DNA for the CDR3 is TGCGCCAGCATAGAAGCCAATCAGCCCCAGCATTTT. The encoded protein is CASIEANQPQHF.

The rearrangement links TRBV7-9 to TRBJ2-1; 14 bases line up with TRBD2. With V trimmed by 10 bases and J by 9 bases, 11 bases remained unmatched. The CDR3 loop spans 15 amino acids. Germline CDR1 and CDR2: SEHNR and FQNEAQ (reference sequence). As DNA, the CDR3 is TGTGCCAACAAGGGACTAGCGGGAGTATTGAGTGAGCAGTTCTTC. It yields the protein CANKGLAGVLSEQFF.

The chain combines TRBV10-3 with TRBJ2-5, with TRBD1 matching over 9 bases. The V and J ends lost 6 bases and 5 bases, in that order; junction bases with no gene match: 13. Germline V gene sequence: CDR1 ENHRY, CDR2 SYGVKD. The CDR3 consists of 16 residues. The CDR3 reads CAISPATGGSGETQYF. In DNA, the CDR3 is TGTGCCATCAGCCCCGCGACAGGGGGTAGTGGGGAGACCCAGTACTTC.

The chain couples TRBV5-5 to TRBJ1-1; D remains unclear. The CDR3 is made up of 15 amino acids. The germline V gene encodes CDR1 SGHKS and CDR2 YYEKEE (reference sequence). V was cut by 6 bases and J by 5 bases, with 20 bases left in between. CDR3 coding DNA: TGTGCCAGCAATGGGGATATCGGGTCGTTGACTGAAGCTTTCTTT. It specifies CASNGDIGSLTEAFF.

This chain links TRBV7-9 with TRBJ1-2; 7 bases agree with TRBD1. The germline V gene encodes CDR1 SEHNR and CDR2 FQNEAQ (reference sequence). The CDR3 is made up of 17 amino acids. J lost 4 bases, V lost 5 bases, and 16 bases had no gene match. CDR3 protein: CASSLIDREVVSYGYTF. For the CDR3, the DNA is TGTGCCAGCAGCCTCATCGACAGGGAGGTGGTAAGCTATGGCTACACCTTC. Complete variable domain (other parts from reference TRBV7-9 and TRBJ1-2): DTGVSQNPRHKITKRGQNVTFRCDPISEHNRLYWYRQTLGQGPEFLTYFQNEAQLEKSRLLSDRFSAERPKGSFSTLEIQRTEQGDSAMYLCASSLIDREVVSYGYTFGSGTRLTVV.

The gene calls are TRBV25-1 and TRBJ2-1; TRBD1 might be the D (6 bases). V was cut by 5 bases and J by 2 bases, with 10 bases left in between. Looked up from germline, CDR1 is MGHDK and CDR2 is SYGVNS. The CDR3 consists of 14 residues. CDR3 DNA: TGTGCCAGCAGTTTCAGGGGACCCTACAATGAGCAGTTCTTC. Amino acid sequence: CASSFRGPYNEQFF.

The gene calls are TRBV19 and TRBJ2-2; D not resolved. The V end was cut by 3 bases, the J end by 1 base, with 6 bases between. The CDR3 is 14 amino acids. Germline values: CDR1 LNHDA, CDR2 SQIVND (reference sequence). The CDR3, as DNA: TGTGCCAGTAGTATTAGCAGGAACACCGGGGAGCTGTTTTTT. The encoded protein is CASSISRNTGELFF.

The V and J genes are TRBV15 and TRBJ2-5; a weak D match, TRBD2 (6 bases). Germline V gene sequence: CDR1 LNHNV, CDR2 YYDKDF (reference sequence). V gave up 0 bases and J gave up 0 bases, with 8 bases separating them. This CDR3 region has 15 residues. The CDR3 DNA is TGTGCCACCAGCAGAGATCGGGAGTACCAAGAGACCCAGTACTTC. This codes for CATSRDREYQETQYF.

The chain is built from TRBV7-2 and TRBJ1-4; D might be TRBD1 (6 bases). The length of the CDR3 is 15 residues. Germline assignment: CDR1 SGHTA and CDR2 FQGNSA. V was clipped by 1 base and J by 5 bases, with 11 bases between them. The CDR3 DNA reads as TGTGCCAGCAGCTTAGGGGGACAAGGGAATGAAAAACTGTTTTTT. As protein: CASSLGGQGNEKLFF.

The chain employs TRBV7-2 and TRBJ2-1; possibly TRBD1 or TRBD2 for D (5 bases each). This CDR3 has 15 amino acids. The germline V gene has CDR1 SGHTA and CDR2 FQGNSA. Trimming pared 2 bases from V and 8 bases from J, leaving 16 bases between. The CDR3 reads CASSLFGGEKDEQFF. The DNA for the CDR3 is TGTGCCAGCAGCTTATTTGGGGGAGAAAAAGATGAGCAGTTCTTC.

This rearrangement joins TRBV10-1 to TRBJ1-3, with TRBD1 as a possible D gene (5 bases). This CDR3 has 16 residues. The germline V and J ends were trimmed by 11 bases and 4 bases, with 24 bases remaining between them. The germline V gene encodes CDR1 WNHNN and CDR2 SYGVQD (reference sequence). CDR3 amino acids: CAGDSRTTFLGNTIYF. The CDR3 coding sequence is TGCGCCGGCGACAGCCGTACTACGTTCTTAGGAAACACCATATATTTT.